These 12 T cell receptor beta chains came from one sample sequenced in a study of blood T cell repertoires in COVID-19. Assay used: immunoSEQ multiplex PCR; TCRdb lists only in-frame clones, some missing. The sample shows roughly 30,000 clones, approximately 76% of them seen only once. What was sequenced was peripheral blood. These receptors all come from a man aged 70-80 years with acute or convalescent COVID-19.

This clone was observed a single time. This chain connects TRBV5-6 to TRBJ2-5, with D maybe TRBD2 (6 bases). Germline V gene data show CDR1 as SGHDT and CDR2 as YYEEEE. CDR3 size: 13 residues. V was shortened by 4 bases and J by 3 bases, with 10 bases between the two germline ends. The CDR3 DNA follows: TGTGCCAGCAGCCCCGGGGGAGAAGAGACCCAGTACTTC. This translates into CASSPGGEETQYF.

Concerning this clone itself: Different DNA sequences within this sample yield the same CDR3. The genes are TRBV2 and TRBJ1-2; D remains ambiguous. CDR3 length equals 11 residues. Trimming pared 5 bases from V and 3 bases from J, leaving 4 bases between. Germline CDR1 reads SNHLY; CDR2 reads FYNNEI. This CDR3 reads CASSPDYGYTF. The CDR3 region has the DNA TGTGCCAGCAGTCCGGACTATGGCTACACCTTC.

This clone was counted once. This chain links TRBV3-1 (or the pseudogene TRBV3-2) with TRBJ2-6; D ambiguous. The CDR3 runs 16 residues. The germline V and J ends were trimmed by 5 bases and 3 bases, with 14 bases remaining between them. Looked up from germline, CDR1 is LGHDT and CDR2 is YNNKEL (reference sequence). The CDR3 loop is CASSSHGVRGANVLTF. CDR3 sequence (DNA): TGTGCCAGCAGCAGCCACGGAGTTCGTGGGGCCAACGTCCTGACTTTC.

This chain connects TRBV6-1 to TRBJ1-6; D gene unclear. Germline values: CDR1 MNHNS, CDR2 SASEGT. The CDR3 loop spans 14 amino acids. With 2 bases removed from V and 5 bases from J, the gap between germline ends came to 7 bases. The CDR3 protein is CASSELRDNSPLHF. The CDR3 DNA follows: TGTGCCAGCAGTGAACTACGGGATAATTCACCCCTCCACTTT.

The V call is TRBV10-3, the J call TRBJ2-5; TRBD1 is a possible D gene (6 bases). CDR3 size: 15 residues. Germline V CDR1 and CDR2: ENHRY, SYGVKD. V lost 3 bases and J 2 bases, leaving 13 bases between the germline ends. The DNA for the CDR3 is TGTGCCATCAGTGAAGGGGGTGGGAAGCAAGAGACCCAGTACTTC. Residues: CAISEGGGKQETQYF.

This clone showed up just a few times. This chain joins TRBV9 and TRBJ2-2; tentative D call: TRBD1 (6 bases). This CDR3 is 15 amino acids long. The germline V gene encodes CDR1 SGDLS and CDR2 YYNGEE. The V gene lost 4 bases and the J gene lost 4 bases, with 14 bases spanning the gap. CDR3 nucleotide sequence: TGTGCCAGCAGCCCTCTAGGACAGTCCACCGGGGAGCTGTTTTTT. Its protein product is CASSPLGQSTGELFF.

The gene calls are TRBV7-9 and TRBJ2-7; possible D gene TRBD1, 6 bases. The CDR3 extends over 14 amino acids. Germline V CDR1 and CDR2: SEHNR, FQNEAQ (reference sequence). Trimming shortened V by 6 bases and J by 0 bases, and 12 bases separated the two germline ends. The CDR3 sequence is CASSHRDNSYEQYF. The CDR3 DNA is TGTGCCAGCAGTCACCGGGACAACTCCTACGAGCAGTACTTC.

Remarks on this clone: An end of the junction differs from the germline gene, which may be a read error. This chain connects TRBV28 to TRBJ2-5; D not resolved. Germline CDR1 reads MDHEN; CDR2 reads SYDVKM. The CDR3 length is 12 residues. The CDR3 sequence: CASSLLGFEVNF. The CDR3, as DNA: TGTGCCAGCAGTTTACTAGGATTCGAGGTTAACTTC.

The rearrangement uses TRBV4-2 and TRBJ2-1, with 7 bases identical to TRBD2. This CDR3 region has 16 residues. The ends lost 1 base at V and 8 bases at J; junction bases unmatched: 11. Looked up from germline, CDR1 is LGHNA and CDR2 is YNFKEQ. For the CDR3, the DNA is TGTGCCAGCAGCCAAGGACTAGCTAGAGAGGGGCATGAGCAGTTCTTC. It translates to CASSQGLAREGHEQFF.

The chain has TRBV28 and TRBJ1-1, with D possibly matching TRBD1 (6 bases). V lost 3 bases and J 6 bases, leaving 17 bases between the germline ends. Germline values: CDR1 MDHEN, CDR2 SYDVKM. The CDR3 spans 15 residues. This CDR3 is CASSFPGKGGAEAFF. The DNA of the CDR3 is TGTGCCAGCAGTTTTCCGGGAAAGGGGGGGGCTGAAGCTTTCTTT.

This chain joins TRBV27 and TRBJ1-3, with TRBD1 identical over 8 bases. The germline CDR1 and CDR2 sequences are MNHEY and SMNVEV (reference sequence). This CDR3 region has 16 residues. Trimming took 5 bases from V and 6 from J; bases not matched to a gene: 12. CDR3 amino acids: CASSGQGAKDKNTIYF. The CDR3 nucleotides are TGTGCCAGCAGTGGACAGGGCGCAAAGGACAAAAACACCATATATTTT.

The J gene is TRBJ1-1, the V gene TRBV28; perhaps TRBD1 as D (5 bases). V was shortened by 7 bases and J by 1 base, with 13 bases between the two germline ends. Germline V gene sequence: CDR1 MDHEN, CDR2 SYDVKM. CDR3 length: 14 residues. The CDR3 protein is CASIVGRANTEAFF. The CDR3 nucleotides read TGTGCCAGCATCGTTGGCAGGGCGAACACTGAAGCTTTCTTT.